These 14 T cell receptor beta chains were all obtained from the same sample, sequenced in a study of cytomegalovirus exposure and HLA in healthy donors. PCR amplification relied on 60 Vbeta primers (plus 13 Jbeta primers). The protocol was immunoSEQ multiplex PCR, while the TCRdb copy is restricted to in-frame clones and leaves out a portion. The sample shows about 190,000 clones, around 83% of them seen only once. Sequencing was carried out using PBMCs. Source of these receptors: a woman in her forties in good health and CMV-seronegative.

This clone has just a few counts. The chain joins TRBV5-6 to TRBJ1-1; 7 bases line up with TRBD1. V was clipped by 4 bases and J by 7 bases; unmatched bases: 13. The CDR3 runs to 15 residues. CDR1 and CDR2 (germline): SGHDT, YYEEEE. CDR3 loop: CASSTSGQVGSEAFF. For the CDR3, the DNA is TGTGCCAGCAGCACCTCCGGACAGGTAGGCAGTGAAGCTTTCTTT.

The J gene is TRBJ1-2, the V gene TRBV5-1; D not resolved. Trimming shortened V by 1 base and J by 4 bases, and 17 bases separated the two germline ends. CDR3 size: 16 residues. Germline V CDR1 and CDR2: SGHRS, YFSETQ. The CDR3 DNA reads as TGCGCCAGCAGCTTGAGACGCTCAGGCCCGACCTATGGCTACACCTTC. This codes for CASSLRRSGPTYGYTF. The full variable domain, its missing parts supplied by reference TRBV5-1 and TRBJ1-2, is KAGVTQTPRYLIKTRGQQVTLSCSPISGHRSVSWYQQTPGQGLQFLFEYFSETQRNKGNFPGRFSGRQFSNSRSEMNVSTLELGDSALYLCASSLRRSGPTYGYTFGSGTRLTVV.

The rearrangement joins TRBV29-1 to TRBJ1-1; weak D call: TRBD1 (6 bases). Germline V gene lookup returns CDR1 SQVTM and CDR2 ANQGSEA. CDR3 length equals 15 residues. V lost 4 bases and J 0 bases, leaving 15 bases between the germline ends. CDR3 residues: CSVGTGTNMNTEAFF. The CDR3 DNA follows: TGCAGCGTTGGTACCGGGACAAACATGAACACTGAAGCTTTCTTT. The full variable domain, with the rest looked up from reference TRBV29-1 and TRBJ1-1, is SAVISQKPSRDICQRGTSLTIQCQVDSQVTMMFWYRQQPGQSLTLIATANQGSEATYESGFVIDKFPISRPNLTFSTLTVSNMSPEDSSIYLCSVGTGTNMNTEAFFGQGTRLTVV.

This clone was found a few times. This rearrangement joins TRBV29-1 to TRBJ2-3, with D maybe TRBD1 (5 bases). The CDR3 covers 14 residues. Trimming took 3 bases from V and 6 from J, leaving 16 bases between them. Germline CDR1 and CDR2: SQVTM and ANQGSEA. The CDR3, as DNA: TGCAGCGTTGATCATAGGTCTGGGGCGGATACGCAGTATTTT. Its translation: CSVDHRSGADTQYF.

The V gene is TRBV2, the J gene TRBJ2-7, with 8 positions matching TRBD1. J was trimmed by 4 bases and V by 6 bases; bases with no gene match: 11. From germline, CDR1 is SNHLY and CDR2 FYNNEI. CDR3 length: 15 amino acids. In DNA, the CDR3 is TGTGCCAGCAGCCCCCTGGACAGGGTAGGGTACGAGCAGTACTTC. Translation gives CASSPLDRVGYEQYF.

This chain uses TRBV18 with TRBJ1-2; 7 bases line up with TRBD1. Germline trimming cut 3 bases from V and 7 bases from J; bases unmatched to any gene: 11. Germline CDR1 is KGHSH and CDR2 is LQKENI. There are 15 residues in the CDR3. CDR3 DNA sequence: TGTGCCAGCTCACCCTCCGGAGAGGGGGCGGGTGGCTACACCTTC. Translation: CASSPSGEGAGGYTF.

This rearrangement joins TRBV4-2 to TRBJ2-1, with 15 bases lining up with TRBD2. The CDR3 has 14 amino acids. Germline assignment: CDR1 LGHNA and CDR2 YNFKEQ. V dropped 4 bases and J dropped 10; count of bases not matched to a gene: 2. The CDR3 region is CASSPGTSGGEQFF. For the CDR3, the DNA is TGTGCCAGCAGCCCTGGGACTAGCGGGGGGGAGCAGTTCTTC.

This rearrangement joins TRBV29-1 to TRBJ1-2, with D uncertain. The germline CDR1 and CDR2 sequences are SQVTM and ANQGSEA. V lost 3 bases and J lost 2, with 4 bases in between. The CDR3 spans 11 residues. CDR3: CSVELNYGYTF. The CDR3 DNA reads TGCAGCGTTGAGCTAAACTATGGCTACACCTTC.

This sequence joins TRBV7-9 and TRBJ2-1, with D tentatively TRBD2 (5 bases). Germline V gives CDR1 SEHNR, CDR2 FQNEAQ (reference sequence). The ends were cut back, 5 bases at V and 3 bases at J, with 11 bases in the middle. The CDR3 contains 14 residues. In DNA form, the CDR3 reads TGTGCCAGCAGCCTTAACGGGGTCTACAATGAGCAGTTCTTC. Protein: CASSLNGVYNEQFF.

The chain links TRBV5-1 to TRBJ1-6, with D possibly TRBD1 on 5 matching bases. CDR3 length equals 17 residues. Trimming removed 0 bases at V and 8 bases at J, with 18 bases between. Germline CDR1 SGHRS, CDR2 YFSETQ. The CDR3 nucleotides read TGCGCCAGCAGCTTGGTGCCGGGGGTTGAAAGTTATTCACCCCTCCACTTT. Translating it yields CASSLVPGVESYSPLHF.

The genes are TRBV28 and TRBJ1-5; TRBD1 matches at 7 bases. The V and J ends lost 6 bases and 5 bases, in that order; junction bases with no gene match: 10. CDR3 length: 15 residues. Germline V gene data show CDR1 as MDHEN and CDR2 as SYDVKM. The CDR3 nucleotides read TGTGCCAGCAGCACCCCGGCAGGGGGTGATCAGCCCCAGCATTTT. It specifies CASSTPAGGDQPQHF.

This chain uses TRBV11-2 with TRBJ2-1, with D tentatively TRBD2 (6 bases). Trimming removed 5 bases at V and 6 bases at J, with 14 bases between. This CDR3 is built from 14 residues. Germline CDR1 SGHAT, CDR2 FQNNGV. The CDR3 DNA reads as TGTGCCAGCAGCCCGCGACTAGTCACCAATGAGCAGTTCTTC. Amino acid sequence: CASSPRLVTNEQFF.

J is TRBJ1-4 and V is TRBV6-5; tentative D call: TRBD1 (5 bases). The CDR3 has 12 residues. Germline assignment: CDR1 MNHEY and CDR2 SVGAGI. Between the trimmed V and J ends, which lost 7 bases and 8 bases, there was a span of 11 bases. CDR3: CASTGPGEKLFF. DNA of the CDR3: TGTGCCAGCACAGGGCCCGGAGAAAAACTGTTTTTT.

The rearrangement joins TRBV5-5 to TRBJ2-7, with 9 bases matching TRBD2. The V and J ends lost 5 bases and 3 bases, in that order; junction bases with no gene match: 6. CDR3 size: 14 residues. Germline CDR1 is SGHKS and CDR2 is YYEKEE (reference sequence). The CDR3 region has the DNA TGTGCCAGCAGAACAATTAGCGGGAGCTACGAGCAGTACGTC. Residues: CASRTISGSYEQYV.